The following is a T cell receptor beta chain sequence with its context. The antigen it recognizes is unknown. The germline gene is not matched at one end of the junction; a read error may be the cause. TCRbeta-specific cDNA was reverse-transcribed from approximately 500 ng total RNA using a constant-region primer and ProtoScript II reverse transcriptase. Construction of the TCRbeta libraries relied on three nested rounds of multiplex PCR, following a slightly modified ARM-PCR procedure. Each of the first two PCR rounds ran for approximately 11 cycles and used multiplex TRBV1-TRBV30 forward primers together with a Cbeta reverse primer. Sample barcodes and Illumina adapters were added in a final 25-cycle PCR using Deep VentR polymerase. Before sequencing, amplicons between 200 and 500 bp were purified from gel using a QIAquick gel extraction kit. An Illumina HiSeq 2500 was used to sequence the TCRbeta amplicons, generating 250-bp paired-end reads. As for how the authors treated the data: To recover full CDR3 sequences, reads were quality-trimmed using Trimmomatic v0.33 and paired reads were then merged using FLASH v1.2.11. V, D and J germline segments were assigned to the rearranged TCRbeta sequences by MiGEC v1.2.1b. Clonotype statistics and Shannon-Wiener diversity indices were computed with VDJtools v1.0.0. To cut down on sampling bias, every analysis after diversity analysis relied on just the 250 most abundant clonotypes from each sample. TCRdb's own reprocessing of the public reads used fastp at Q25 and MiXCR and kept productive beta chains. Rows are combined by CDR3 protein, so each entry shows the most common genes and DNA. TCRdb assigned the V and J calls; the authors' analysis was not used. The sample table shows tens of thousands of distinct CDR3 sequences, and approximately 70% are seen once. Together, the top ten hold approximately 50% of the sample.

Without any cell sorting, total RNA and DNA were extracted together from 20-30 mg of bulk tissue using the AllPrep DNA/RNA mini kit. Roughly 5 patients with histopathologically diagnosed primary liver carcinoma underwent surgical resection in China between late 2015 and March 2016. At the time of sampling, the patients were treatment-naive and had chronic HBV infection. Each tumor was sampled at five spatially separated regions: the superior, inferior, left-lateral and right-lateral poles and the tumor centre. According to histology, viable tumor cells made up more than 80% of every tumor sample. Pieces of fresh tumor and adjacent tissue were cut in half, with one half kept in RNAlater at -80 degrees C and the other half sent for histology. The data are from a study of tumor-infiltrating lymphocytes in primary liver carcinoma (dated by TCRdb to about 2017). Background on the whole study: Of the five patients, three men and two women aged 30 to 69 years, four had hepatocellular carcinoma and one had combined HCC and intrahepatic cholangiocarcinoma. The study combined TCRbeta repertoire sequencing, expression microarrays and whole-exome sequencing across five regions of each liver tumor, with adjacent normal tissue and blood. The five patients had tumors staged T1-T3 N0M0, with maximum diameters ranging from roughly 4.2 to 10 cm. The roughly 25 tumor region samples were profiled with Agilent mRNA microarrays so that TCRbeta repertoire diversity could be related to the local molecular phenotype. Reproducibility between technical replicate repertoires was high, with correlation coefficients above 0.95 and mean shared-clone rates approximately 0.9. Each sample produced about 3.65 to 7.13 million productive TCRbeta reads, and read depth showed no significant difference between tissue types. A total of around 35 specimens from 5 patients went through TCRbeta repertoire sequencing, namely 25 tumor regions, 5 adjacent noncancerous liver tissues and 5 peripheral blood samples.

Paper-wide results and their limitations: With just four or five patients in the study, the authors point out that the findings should be validated in a larger study. Only about 7.5-25% of top clones were found in all five regions of a tumor, suggesting spatial heterogeneity of tumor-infiltrating T cells. Only the TCR beta chain was sequenced, so true repertoire diversity is likely underestimated because unpaired alpha chains were not captured. Because the samples were bulk and unsorted, CD4+ and CD8+ T cell repertoires could not be compared. The top 250 clones made up a significantly larger repertoire fraction in tumors than in blood (p = 0.039). Pairs of tumor regions showed greater repertoire overlap (mean roughly 35%) than tumor-adjacent pairs (roughly 17%) or tumor-blood pairs (approximately 15%), which is consistent with antigen-driven expansion.

The CDR3 runs 18 amino acids, cysteine and phenylalanine included. The CDR3 DNA has 54 bases and is translated from base 1. CDR1 MGHRA and CDR2 YSYEKL are derived from the germline V gene. The chain was built from TRBV4-1 and TRBJ2-2; 9 central bases correspond to TRBD2. The sequenced sample was liver tumor tissue from sampling region 2. The intended sense of this specimen's cell subset or site label: tumor region T2, inferior pole. The clonotype was recovered from a middle-aged man with primary liver carcinoma and hepatitis B virus infection. The CDR3 protein: CASSQDSGGTWYTGELFF. The sequenced DNA is TGTGCCAGCAGCCAAGACAGCGGGGGGACGTGGTACACCGGGGAGCTGTTTTTT.